This passage covers 12 T cell receptor beta chains from one sample sequenced in a study of long-term antiretroviral therapy in people with HIV. They ran version v3.0 of the immunoSEQ assay at survey level. TCRdb's table, derived via immunoSEQ multiplex PCR, lists solely in-frame clones and lacks some. The sample records 12,000 to 15,000 clones, 70% to 90% being singletons. The source material was unsorted PBMCs, sampled 6.2 years after starting antiretroviral therapy. These receptors originate from a man aged 40-49 years with HIV.

In nucleotides, the CDR3 is TGTGCCAGCAATAGTTGGGGGTATGGCTACACCTTC. Its translation: CASNSWGYGYTF. This chain uses TRBV28 with TRBJ1-2, with D possibly TRBD1 on 5 matching bases. CDR3 length equals 12 residues. V was trimmed by 7 bases and J by 5 bases, leaving 11 bases between them. The germline V gene encodes CDR1 MDHEN and CDR2 SYDVKM.

V and J are TRBV18 and TRBJ2-5; weak D call: TRBD1 (5 bases). Germline V lookup: CDR1 KGHSH, CDR2 LQKENI. The CDR3 has 16 amino acids. V lost 3 bases to trimming and J lost 5 bases, with 19 bases between them. DNA of the CDR3: TGTGCCAGCTCACCCACAGGAATGGGCCCACGGGAGACCCAGTACTTC. It specifies CASSPTGMGPRETQYF.

The table lists this clone with a count of one. The gene calls are TRBV28 and TRBJ2-1; TRBD2 matches at 7 bases. Germline CDR1 is MDHEN and CDR2 is SYDVKM. Trimming cost V 2 bases and J 3 bases; bases outside gene matches: 7. CDR3 size: 16 residues. DNA for the CDR3: TGTGCCAGCAGTTTACTGGCGGGAGCAAACTACAATGAGCAGTTCTTC. Amino acid sequence: CASSLLAGANYNEQFF.

This clone was observed a single time. V is TRBV5-1 and J is TRBJ2-1; 16 bases are a match to TRBD2. V dropped 5 bases and J dropped 0; count of bases not matched to a gene: 11. Germline V gene data show CDR1 as SGHRS and CDR2 as YFSETQ. This CDR3 is built from 20 residues. The DNA for the CDR3 is TGCGCCAGCAGTTTCACGGGACTAGCGGGAGGGCCTGGCTCCTACAATGAGCAGTTCTTC. Amino acid sequence: CASSFTGLAGGPGSYNEQFF.

The chain employs TRBV28 and TRBJ1-2; D not certain. Per germline, CDR1 MDHEN and CDR2 SYDVKM. The CDR3 sequence is 11 residues long. With 8 bases removed from V and 3 bases from J, the gap between germline ends came to 7 bases. The CDR3 nucleotides read TGTGCCAGCGGCCTCTACTATGGCTACACCTTC. Translated: CASGLYYGYTF.

This chain connects TRBV11-1 to TRBJ1-1, with D possibly TRBD1 on 5 matching bases. Germline CDR1 reads SGHAT; CDR2 reads FQDESV (reference sequence). V dropped 2 bases and J dropped 0 bases, with 7 bases sitting between them. The CDR3 spans 14 residues. The CDR3 sequence: CASSLLGLNTEAFF. In nucleotides, the CDR3 is TGTGCCAGCAGCTTATTGGGACTGAACACTGAAGCTTTCTTT. Filled out from reference TRBV11-1 and TRBJ1-1, the complete variable domain reads EAEVAQSPRYKITEKSQAVAFWCDPISGHATLYWYRQILGQGPELLVQFQDESVVDDSQLPKDRFSAERLKGVDSTLKIQPAELGDSAMYLCASSLLGLNTEAFFGQGTRLTVV.

This clone was seen only once. This chain links TRBV11-1 with TRBJ2-1; maybe TRBD1 (6 bases). There are 14 residues in the CDR3. The ends were cut back, 3 bases at V and 7 bases at J, with 13 bases in the middle. Germline assignment: CDR1 SGHAT and CDR2 FQDESV (reference sequence). CDR3 in DNA: TGTGCCAGCAGCTTTCCGGGACACTGGAATGAGCAGTTCTTC. It codes for CASSFPGHWNEQFF.

V is TRBV2 and J is TRBJ2-5; D remains unclear. There are 15 residues in the CDR3. Germline values: CDR1 SNHLY, CDR2 FYNNEI. V gave up 6 bases and J gave up 2 bases, with 16 bases separating them. This chain's CDR3 is CASSPDMKPQETQYF. The CDR3 DNA reads TGTGCCAGCAGCCCCGATATGAAACCACAAGAGACCCAGTACTTC. The full variable domain, in which reference TRBV2 and TRBJ2-5 provide the parts outside the CDR3, is EPEVTQTPSHQVTQMGQEVILRCVPISNHLYFYWYRQILGQKVEFLVSFYNNEISEKSEIFDDQFSVERPDGSNFTLKIRSTKLEDSAMYFCASSPDMKPQETQYFGPGTRLLVL.

In its sample, this clone is medium-sized. The V call is TRBV13, the J call TRBJ2-7; D might be TRBD1 (5 bases). The CDR3 runs to 14 residues. CDR1 is PRHDT and CDR2 is FYEKMQ in the germline V gene (reference sequence). V was shortened by 5 bases and J by 2 bases, with 13 bases between the two germline ends. Here the CDR3 DNA reads TGTGCCAGCAGCCAATCGCAGACAGCCTACGAGCAGTACTTC. This translates into CASSQSQTAYEQYF. Supplemented by reference TRBV13 and TRBJ2-7, the full variable domain reads AAGVIQSPRHLIKEKRETATLKCYPIPRHDTVYWYQQGPGQDPQFLISFYEKMQSDKGSIPDRFSAQQFSDYHSELNMSSLELGDSALYFCASSQSQTAYEQYFGPGTRLTVT.

The chain has TRBV27 and TRBJ2-1; D tentatively reads TRBD1 or TRBD2 (5 bases each). Trimming left V 4 bases short and J 3 bases short, with 10 bases between. There are 14 residues in the CDR3. Germline V gene lookup returns CDR1 MNHEY and CDR2 SMNVEV (reference sequence). CDR3 nucleotide sequence: TGTGCCAGCAGTTCCGGGGCGGGCTACAATGAGCAGTTCTTC. It codes for CASSSGAGYNEQFF.

This clone counts as medium-sized. V usage is TRBV28 and J usage is TRBJ1-5; D unclear. V was cut by 3 bases and J by 5 bases, with 5 bases left in between. The CDR3 sequence is 12 residues long. The V gene's germline CDR1 is MDHEN and CDR2 SYDVKM. CDR3 loop: CASSFHHQPQHF. The CDR3 DNA is TGTGCCAGCAGTTTCCATCATCAGCCCCAGCATTTT.

This clone was detected once. V gene TRBV30 combines with J gene TRBJ1-1; the D is unclear. This CDR3 contains 14 residues. V gave up 4 bases and J gave up 2 bases, with 14 bases separating them. From germline, CDR1 is GTSNPN and CDR2 SVGIG (reference sequence). CDR3 protein: CAWTGRGLNTEAFF. Here the CDR3 DNA reads TGTGCCTGGACGGGCAGAGGGCTAAACACTGAAGCTTTCTTT.